This T cell receptor beta chain was captured in a study of blood T cell repertoires in COVID-19 (TCRdb year 2020). About the study as a whole: Samples covering the acute and convalescent phases of COVID-19 were provided by collaborators in the United States, Italy and Spain. Where available, HLA class I and class II types were taken from metadata supplied by the sample provider and were not determined by assay-based typing. The dataset comprised deeply sampled blood TCRbeta repertoires from subjects exposed to, actively infected with, or recovered from COVID-19. A de-identified subject ID, COVID-19 status, age in years and sex were almost always included in the sample metadata. A freely available public database, intended as a resource for researchers studying the immune response to SARS-CoV-2, is where the repertoires were released. The material from the prospective study consisted of cDNA or gDNA derived from T cells, B-cell-depleted T cells, or PBMCs. Samples came from the ongoing ImmuneRACE study (first 160 participants) plus 1,254 subjects from 6 global collaborators. Broad study findings and their caveats: Clinical and demographic metadata were provided uncurated, with the amount varying by source and participant.

Comments on this clone: Its antigen remains undetermined. One base away there is no much larger clone; base qualities are not given.

One collaborating source in Seattle enrolled patients during active infection and followed them longitudinally through the course of disease. Collaborating institutions collected whole blood in K2EDTA tubes following their own protocols. For TCRbeta analysis, collaborators shipped samples as frozen whole blood, isolated PBMCs, or DNA extracted from either of those sample types. TCRbeta CDR3 regions were amplified from genomic DNA using the immunoSEQ Assay, a bias-controlled multiplex PCR. As for the original processing: Nucleated cell counts per sample were estimated from amplification of reference gene primers within the assay. Sequence reads were collapsed and filtered to measure the absolute abundance of every unique TCRbeta CDR3 rearrangement. Productive Simpson clonality was computed per sample as the square root of Simpson's diversity index over productive rearrangements. TCRdb mirrors the immuneACCESS table, restricted to in-frame sequences. Some clones are absent from its copies; in checked studies, under half trace to an unresolved V gene, and the reason for the others is unknown. V and J calls and clone size are given by that table; D and trimming were obtained from the DNA. The sample has about 200,000 clones on record, approximately 85% of them singletons. Around 8% of the sample is taken by the ten largest.

Its CDR3 holds 13 amino acids, cysteine through phenylalanine. The retained sequence is limited to the CDR3, 39 bases, with the frame set at the first base. CDR1 and CDR2 are read off the germline V gene (reference sequence) as GTSNPN and SVGIG. V is cut by 3 bases and J by 9 bases, and the space between the germline ends is 15 bases. The receptor was isolated from a woman of 80 years or more with COVID-19, enrolled during active disease. This receptor chain uses TRBV30 and TRBJ2-1; no D segment can be confidently identified. Sequences were obtained from peripheral blood. The DNA sequence is TGTGCCTGGAGCGGGTTAGTGGCGAGTGAGCAGTTCTTC. This yields the protein CAWSGLVASEQFF.